These 14 T cell receptor beta chains were sequenced from one sample in a study of cytomegalovirus exposure and HLA in healthy donors. PCR primers comprised 60 Vbeta and 13 Jbeta primers. Clones were read by immunoSEQ multiplex PCR, and TCRdb kept only the in-frame ones, dropping some. The sample contains about 81,000 clones, about nine tenths of which appear only once. The source material was PBMCs. These receptors originate from a man aged 18 to 30 in good health and CMV-seronegative.

The sample holds one count of this clone. In nucleotides, the CDR3 is TGTGCCAGCAGCTTGGGCAGGGTGGATTCTCGGAATGAGCAGTTCTTC. It is translated as CASSLGRVDSRNEQFF. The chain carries TRBV7-9 and TRBJ2-1; tentatively, D is TRBD1 (5 bases). Germline V CDR1 and CDR2: SEHNR, FQNEAQ (reference sequence). The germline V and J ends were trimmed by 3 bases and 7 bases, with 19 bases remaining between them. The CDR3 consists of 16 residues.

V and J are TRBV7-2 and TRBJ1-2; tentatively, D is TRBD1 (6 bases). CDR3 size: 14 residues. Germline V gene sequence: CDR1 SGHTA, CDR2 FQGNSA. V was trimmed by 1 base and J by 8 bases, leaving 14 bases between them. The CDR3 DNA is TGTGCCAGCAGCTTAGTCTTCGGGGGGCGAGGCTACACCTTC. This translates into CASSLVFGGRGYTF.

The chain is built from TRBV28 and TRBJ1-1; 9 bases map to TRBD1. CDR1 and CDR2 (germline): MDHEN, SYDVKM. There are 19 residues in the CDR3. V dropped 6 bases and J dropped 3; count of bases not matched to a gene: 20. The CDR3 loop is CASRIPDRGRLIPDTEAFF. The CDR3 DNA reads as TGTGCCAGCAGGATTCCGGACAGGGGCCGCCTGATTCCGGACACTGAAGCTTTCTTT.

The CDR3 region is CASSNRPSGIQIDYNEQFF. CDR3 DNA sequence: TGTGCCAGCAGCAACCGCCCTAGCGGAATACAGATAGACTACAATGAGCAGTTCTTC. This chain links TRBV21-1 with TRBJ2-1; TRBD2 is the table's D call, not checked against the DNA. TRBV21-1 is shown as a pseudogene. This CDR3 has 19 amino acids.

The chain carries TRBV19 and TRBJ1-2; D might be TRBD1 (5 bases). The CDR3 spans 16 residues. V was cut by 6 bases and J by 2 bases, with 19 bases left in between. Looked up from germline, CDR1 is LNHDA and CDR2 is SQIVND (reference sequence). The CDR3 sequence: CASRTIGGAGNYGYTF. In DNA form, the CDR3 reads TGTGCCAGTAGAACCATTGGCGGGGCCGGGAACTATGGCTACACCTTC.

The V gene is TRBV29-1, the J gene TRBJ2-1; TRBD1 aligns across 8 bases. V shed 1 base and J 10 bases; nucleotides not matched to a gene: 12. CDR1 is SQVTM, CDR2 ANQGSEA, per germline. The CDR3 length is 15 residues. The CDR3 protein is CSVEADRVGSVEQFF. CDR3 DNA sequence: TGCAGCGTTGAAGCGGACAGGGTTGGCTCGGTCGAGCAGTTCTTC.

The chain combines TRBV5-1 with TRBJ2-1, with D possibly matching TRBD2 (5 bases). The CDR3 totals 16 residues. Germline CDR1 reads SGHRS; CDR2 reads YFSETQ. V dropped 0 bases and J dropped 6 bases, with 16 bases sitting between them. For the CDR3, the DNA is TGCGCCAGCAGCTTGGGGGTAGCGCCAAGCCTCAATGAGCAGTTCTTC. Protein sequence: CASSLGVAPSLNEQFF. Full variable domain (outside the CDR3, taken from reference TRBV5-1 and TRBJ2-1): KAGVTQTPRYLIKTRGQQVTLSCSPISGHRSVSWYQQTPGQGLQFLFEYFSETQRNKGNFPGRFSGRQFSNSRSEMNVSTLELGDSALYLCASSLGVAPSLNEQFFGPGTRLTVL.

The rearrangement links TRBV7-9 to TRBJ1-2, with a tentative D call TRBD1 (5 bases). CDR1 SEHNR and CDR2 FQNEAQ come from the germline V gene (reference sequence). The CDR3 sequence is 13 residues long. The V end lost 4 bases, the J end lost 7 bases, and 13 bases lay between the germline ends. The chain's CDR3 is CASSYLGGGGYTF. The DNA of the CDR3 is TGTGCCAGCAGCTACCTCGGGGGGGGTGGCTACACCTTC.

The gene calls are TRBV5-4 and TRBJ2-5; TRBD2 matches 8 bases. The junction had 10 bases not matched to a gene; V was cut back by 4 bases and J by 5 bases. This CDR3 has 15 amino acids. Germline-derived CDR1 and CDR2 are SGHNT and YYREEE (reference sequence). CDR3 DNA sequence: TGTGCCAGCAGCCCCACCGGGACTAGGGAGGAGACCCAGTACTTC. It encodes CASSPTGTREETQYF.

The chain links TRBV13 to TRBJ1-3; 8 bases align to TRBD1. J was trimmed by 10 bases and V by 4 bases; bases with no gene match: 6. Germline CDR1 PRHDT, CDR2 FYEKMQ (reference sequence). This CDR3 spans 13 amino acids. CDR3 sequence (DNA): TGTGCCAGCAGCTCCGGGACAGGTGTAACCATATATTTT. The encoded protein is CASSSGTGVTIYF.

CDR3 region: CARQDLPYEQYF. CDR3 bases: TGTGCCAGACAGGACCTTCCCTACGAGCAGTACTTC. J is TRBJ2-7 and V is TRBV15; TRBD1 is a possible D gene (6 bases). V was shortened by 10 bases and J by 2 bases, with 12 bases between the two germline ends. CDR1 and CDR2 from the germline V gene are LNHNV and YYDKDF (reference sequence). CDR3 length: 12 amino acids.

This rearrangement joins TRBV4-2 to TRBJ2-2; TRBD1 is a possible D gene (6 bases). Germline values: CDR1 LGHNA, CDR2 YNFKEQ. Trimming shortened V by 9 bases and J by 0 bases, and 11 bases separated the two germline ends. This CDR3 is built from 14 residues. The CDR3 reads CASSGQSNTGELFF. CDR3 nucleotides: TGTGCCAGTTCAGGACAGTCGAACACCGGGGAGCTGTTTTTT.

The CDR3 loop reads CASSQTRQYQETQYF. In nucleotides, the CDR3 is TGTGCCAGCAGCCAGACCCGACAGTACCAAGAGACCCAGTACTTC. The chain carries TRBV5-4 and TRBJ2-5; tentatively, D is TRBD1 (5 bases). The CDR3 loop spans 15 amino acids. Germline lookup yields CDR1 SGHNT and CDR2 YYREEE (reference sequence). V lost 4 bases and J 0 bases, leaving 13 bases between the germline ends.

The chain is built from TRBV7-9 and TRBJ1-1; D ambiguous. Germline CDR1 is SEHNR and CDR2 is FQNEAQ (reference sequence). The CDR3 consists of 15 residues. Trimming stripped 2 bases from V and 1 base from J, with 11 bases between. The CDR3 coding sequence is TGTGCCAGCAGCTTACTGTACAGAAGGAACACTGAAGCTTTCTTT. Encoded protein: CASSLLYRRNTEAFF.